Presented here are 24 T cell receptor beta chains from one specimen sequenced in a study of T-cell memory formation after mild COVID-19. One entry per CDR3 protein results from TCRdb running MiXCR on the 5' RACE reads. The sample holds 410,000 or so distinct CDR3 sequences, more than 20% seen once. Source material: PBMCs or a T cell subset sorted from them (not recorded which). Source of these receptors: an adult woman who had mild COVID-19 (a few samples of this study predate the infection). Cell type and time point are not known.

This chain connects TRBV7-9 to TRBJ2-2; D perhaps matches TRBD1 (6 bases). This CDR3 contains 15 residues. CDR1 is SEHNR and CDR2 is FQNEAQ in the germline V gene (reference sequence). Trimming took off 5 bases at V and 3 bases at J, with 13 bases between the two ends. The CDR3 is CASSIWDTDTGELFF. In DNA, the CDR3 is TGTGCCAGCAGCATTTGGGACACCGACACCGGGGAGCTGTTTTTT. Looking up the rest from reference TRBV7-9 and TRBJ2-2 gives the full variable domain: DTGVSQNPRHKITKRGQNVTFRCDPISEHNRLYWYRQTLGQGPEFLTYFQNEAQLEKSRLLSDRFSAERPKGSFSTLEIQRTEQGDSAMYLCASSIWDTDTGELFFGEGSRLTVL.

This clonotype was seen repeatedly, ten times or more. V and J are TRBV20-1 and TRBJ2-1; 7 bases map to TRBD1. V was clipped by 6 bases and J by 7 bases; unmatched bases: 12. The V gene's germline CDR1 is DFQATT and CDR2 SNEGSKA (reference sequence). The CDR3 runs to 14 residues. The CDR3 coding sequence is TGCAGTGCCCTCGGGGACAGAGGGGCTAATGAGCAGTTCTTC. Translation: CSALGDRGANEQFF.

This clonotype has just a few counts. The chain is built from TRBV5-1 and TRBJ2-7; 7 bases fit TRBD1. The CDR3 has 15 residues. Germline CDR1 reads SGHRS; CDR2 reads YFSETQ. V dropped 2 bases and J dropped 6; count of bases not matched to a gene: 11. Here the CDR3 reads CASSLRQGPSVEQYF. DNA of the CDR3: TGCGCCAGCAGCTTAAGACAGGGCCCGTCAGTCGAGCAGTACTTC.

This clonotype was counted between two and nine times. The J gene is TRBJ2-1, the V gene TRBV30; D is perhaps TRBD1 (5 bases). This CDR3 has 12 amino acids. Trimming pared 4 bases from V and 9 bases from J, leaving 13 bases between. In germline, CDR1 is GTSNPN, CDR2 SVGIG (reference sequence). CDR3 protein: CAWTVAGSEQFF. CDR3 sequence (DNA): TGTGCCTGGACGGTTGCAGGGTCTGAGCAGTTCTTC. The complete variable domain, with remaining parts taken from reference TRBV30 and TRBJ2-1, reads SQTIHQWPATLVQPVGSPLSLECTVEGTSNPNLYWYRQAAGRGLQLLFYSVGIGQISSEVPQNLSASRPQDRQFILSSKKLLLSDSGFYLCAWTVAGSEQFFGPGTRLTVL.

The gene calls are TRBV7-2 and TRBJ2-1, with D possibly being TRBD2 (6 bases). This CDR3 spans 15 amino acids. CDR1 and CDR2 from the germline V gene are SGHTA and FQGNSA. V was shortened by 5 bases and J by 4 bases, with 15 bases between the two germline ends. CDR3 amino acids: CASSRTGLEYNEQFF. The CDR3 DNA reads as TGTGCCAGCAGCCGGACGGGACTGGAATACAATGAGCAGTTCTTC.

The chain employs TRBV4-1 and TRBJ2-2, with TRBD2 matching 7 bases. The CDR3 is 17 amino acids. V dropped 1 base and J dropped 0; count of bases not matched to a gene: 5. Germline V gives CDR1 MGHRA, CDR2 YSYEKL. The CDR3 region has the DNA TGCGCCAGCAGCCAAGTCCAAGCGGGGTCGAACACCGGGGAGCTGTTTTTT. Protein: CASSQVQAGSNTGELFF.

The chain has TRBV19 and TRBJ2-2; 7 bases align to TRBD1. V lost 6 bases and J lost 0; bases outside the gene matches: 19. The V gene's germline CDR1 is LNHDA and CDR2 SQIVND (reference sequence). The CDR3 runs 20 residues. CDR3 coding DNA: TGTGCCAGTAGGTCGACAGGGCTCAGGGTCAGGTCCGCGAACACCGGGGAGCTGTTTTTT. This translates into CASRSTGLRVRSANTGELFF. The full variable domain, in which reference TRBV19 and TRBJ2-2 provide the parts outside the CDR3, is DGGITQSPKYLFRKEGQNVTLSCEQNLNHDAMYWYRQDPGQGLRLIYYSQIVNDFQKGDIAEGYSVSREKKESFPLTVTSAQKNPTAFYLCASRSTGLRVRSANTGELFFGEGSRLTVL.

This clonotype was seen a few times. CDR3 coding DNA: TGTGCCGTTGAGACAGGGACCACTGAAGCTTTCTTT. It is translated as CAVETGTTEAFF. The chain carries TRBV30 and TRBJ1-1, with 7 nucleotides matching TRBD1. The CDR3 has 12 amino acids. CDR1 is GTSNPN, CDR2 SVGIG, per germline (reference sequence). The J segment lost 4 bases and the V segment lost 8 bases, leaving 7 bases of the junction unmatched.

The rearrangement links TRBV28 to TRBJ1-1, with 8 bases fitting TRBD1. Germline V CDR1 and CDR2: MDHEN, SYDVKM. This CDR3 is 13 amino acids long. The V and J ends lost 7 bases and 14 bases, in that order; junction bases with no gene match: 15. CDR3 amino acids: CASIKQGDLFYFF. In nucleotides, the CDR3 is TGTGCCAGCATTAAACAGGGGGATCTGTTCTACTTCTTT.

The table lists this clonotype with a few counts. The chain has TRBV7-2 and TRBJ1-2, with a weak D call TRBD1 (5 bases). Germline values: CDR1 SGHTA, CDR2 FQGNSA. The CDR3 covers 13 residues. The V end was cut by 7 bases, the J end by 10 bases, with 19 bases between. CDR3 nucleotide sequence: TGTGCCAGCACCAAGGGGCCCAACGGGGTCTACACCTTC. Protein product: CASTKGPNGVYTF.

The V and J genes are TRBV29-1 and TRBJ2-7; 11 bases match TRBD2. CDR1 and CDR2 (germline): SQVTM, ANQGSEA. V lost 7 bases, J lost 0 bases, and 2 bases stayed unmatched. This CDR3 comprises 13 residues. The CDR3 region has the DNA TGCAGCGCTAGCGGGAGGTACTCCTACGAGCAGTACTTC. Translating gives CSASGRYSYEQYF.

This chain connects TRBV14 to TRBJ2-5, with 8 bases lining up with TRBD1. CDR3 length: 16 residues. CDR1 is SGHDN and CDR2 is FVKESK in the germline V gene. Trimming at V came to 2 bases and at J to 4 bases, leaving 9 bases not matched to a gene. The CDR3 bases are TGTGCCAGCAGCCAACGGAGGACAGGGAGTGGAGAGACCCAGTACTTC. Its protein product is CASSQRRTGSGETQYF.

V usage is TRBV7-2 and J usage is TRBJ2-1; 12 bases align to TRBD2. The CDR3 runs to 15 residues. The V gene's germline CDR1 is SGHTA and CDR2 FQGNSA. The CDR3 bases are TGTGTGAGCAGCTTATCACTAGCGGGAGGCAATGAGCAGTTCTTC. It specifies CVSSLSLAGGNEQFF.

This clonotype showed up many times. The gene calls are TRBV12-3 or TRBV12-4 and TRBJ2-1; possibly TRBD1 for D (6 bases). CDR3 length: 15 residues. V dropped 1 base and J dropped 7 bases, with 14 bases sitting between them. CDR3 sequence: CASSLGRGEWNEQFF. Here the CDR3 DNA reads TGTGCCAGCAGTTTAGGCAGGGGAGAGTGGAATGAGCAGTTCTTC.

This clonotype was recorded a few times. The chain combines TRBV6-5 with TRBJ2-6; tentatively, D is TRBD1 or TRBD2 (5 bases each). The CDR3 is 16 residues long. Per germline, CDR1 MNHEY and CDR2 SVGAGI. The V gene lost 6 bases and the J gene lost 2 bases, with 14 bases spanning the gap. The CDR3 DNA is TGTGCCAGCAGCCGGGACCTGGAAACTGGGGCCAACGTCCTGACTTTC. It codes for CASSRDLETGANVLTF.

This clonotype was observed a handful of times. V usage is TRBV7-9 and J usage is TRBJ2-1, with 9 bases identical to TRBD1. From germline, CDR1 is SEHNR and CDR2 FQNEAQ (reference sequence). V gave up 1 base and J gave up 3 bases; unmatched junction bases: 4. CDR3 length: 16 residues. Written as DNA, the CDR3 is TGTGCCAGCAGCTTAGTAACAGGGGGCCTCTACAATGAGCAGTTCTTC. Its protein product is CASSLVTGGLYNEQFF.

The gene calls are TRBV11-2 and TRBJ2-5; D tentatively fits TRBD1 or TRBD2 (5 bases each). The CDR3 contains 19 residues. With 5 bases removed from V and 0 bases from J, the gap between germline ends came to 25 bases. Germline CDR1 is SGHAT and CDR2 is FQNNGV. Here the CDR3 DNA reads TGTGCCAGCAGCCCCGGTGGGCAGGGTGGGGGATTATACCAAGAGACCCAGTACTTC. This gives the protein CASSPGGQGGGLYQETQYF. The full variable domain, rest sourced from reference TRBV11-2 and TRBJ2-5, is EAGVAQSPRYKIIEKRQSVAFWCNPISGHATLYWYQQILGQGPKLLIQFQNNGVVDDSQLPKDRFSAERLKGVDSTLKIQPAKLEDSAVYLCASSPGGQGGGLYQETQYFGPGTRLLVL.

The CDR3 reads CASSQEPYRDPRGGEKLFF. DNA of the CDR3: TGCGCCAGCAGCCAAGAACCCTACCGGGACCCAAGGGGAGGTGAAAAACTGTTTTTT. J is TRBJ1-4 and V is TRBV4-1; D may be TRBD1 (5 bases). CDR1 and CDR2 from the germline V gene are MGHRA and YSYEKL. There are 19 residues in the CDR3. V was clipped by 0 bases and J by 7 bases, with 24 bases between them.

The CDR3 spells CASSPQGIGQPQHF. The CDR3 DNA sequence: TGTGCCAGCAGCCCCCAGGGTATCGGGCAGCCCCAGCATTTT. The chain joins TRBV4-2 to TRBJ1-5; TRBD1 might be the D (5 bases). The CDR3 runs to 14 residues. Germline loops: CDR1 LGHNA, CDR2 YNFKEQ. The V and J ends lost 4 bases and 7 bases respectively, with 14 bases between them.

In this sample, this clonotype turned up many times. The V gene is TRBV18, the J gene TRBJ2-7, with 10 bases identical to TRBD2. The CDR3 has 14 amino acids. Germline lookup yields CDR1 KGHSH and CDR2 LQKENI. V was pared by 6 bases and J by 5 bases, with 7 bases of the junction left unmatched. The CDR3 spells CASSPGLARNEQYF. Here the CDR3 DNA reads TGTGCCAGCTCCCCGGGACTAGCGAGAAACGAGCAGTACTTC.

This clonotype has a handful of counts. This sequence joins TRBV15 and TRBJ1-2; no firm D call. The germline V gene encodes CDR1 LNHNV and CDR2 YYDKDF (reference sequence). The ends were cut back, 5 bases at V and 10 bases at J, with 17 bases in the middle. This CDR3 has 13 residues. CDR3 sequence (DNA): TGTGCCACCAGCTCAGACCAGGTCGGACTCTACACCTTC. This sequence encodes CATSSDQVGLYTF. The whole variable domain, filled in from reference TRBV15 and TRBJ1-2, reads DAMVIQNPRYQVTQFGKPVTLSCSQTLNHNVMYWYQQKSSQAPKLLFHYYDKDFNNEADTPDNFQSRRPNTSFCFLDIRSPGLGDTAMYLCATSSDQVGLYTFGSGTRLTVV.

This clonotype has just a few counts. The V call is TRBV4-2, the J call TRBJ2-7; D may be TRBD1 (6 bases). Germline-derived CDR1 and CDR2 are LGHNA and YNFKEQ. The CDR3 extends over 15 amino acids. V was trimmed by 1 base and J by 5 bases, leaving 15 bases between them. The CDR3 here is CASSQGGRGLDEQYF. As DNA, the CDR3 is TGTGCCAGCAGCCAAGGTGGCAGGGGTCTCGACGAGCAGTACTTC.

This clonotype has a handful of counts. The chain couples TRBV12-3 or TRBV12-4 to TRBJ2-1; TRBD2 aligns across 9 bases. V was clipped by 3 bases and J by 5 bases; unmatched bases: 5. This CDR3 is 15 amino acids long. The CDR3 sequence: CASSFLAGLDNEQFF. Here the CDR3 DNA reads TGTGCCAGCAGTTTCCTAGCGGGATTAGACAATGAGCAGTTCTTC.

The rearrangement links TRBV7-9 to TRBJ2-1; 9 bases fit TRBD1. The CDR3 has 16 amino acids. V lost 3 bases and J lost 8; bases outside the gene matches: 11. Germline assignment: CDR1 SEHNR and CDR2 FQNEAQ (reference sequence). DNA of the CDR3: TGTGCCAGCAGCTTCTCATACGGGACAGGGTTCGATGAGCAGTTCTTC. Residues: CASSFSYGTGFDEQFF.